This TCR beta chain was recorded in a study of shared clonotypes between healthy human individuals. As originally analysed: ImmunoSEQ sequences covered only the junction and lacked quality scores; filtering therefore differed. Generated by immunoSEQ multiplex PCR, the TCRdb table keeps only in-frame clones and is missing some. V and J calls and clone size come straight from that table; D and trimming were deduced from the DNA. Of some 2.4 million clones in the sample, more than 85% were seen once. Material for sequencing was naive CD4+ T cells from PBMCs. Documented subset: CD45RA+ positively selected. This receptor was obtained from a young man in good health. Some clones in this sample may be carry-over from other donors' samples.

CDR3 sequence: CASSGGIVNQPQHF. For the CDR3, the DNA is TGTGCCAGCTCAGGGGGCATCGTCAATCAGCCCCAGCATTTT. The chain is built from TRBV19 and TRBJ1-5; 8 nucleotides match TRBD1. Trimming removed 9 bases from V and 3 bases from J; junction bases left unmatched: 7. The CDR3 has 14 residues. Germline CDR1 and CDR2: LNHDA and SQIVND (reference sequence).